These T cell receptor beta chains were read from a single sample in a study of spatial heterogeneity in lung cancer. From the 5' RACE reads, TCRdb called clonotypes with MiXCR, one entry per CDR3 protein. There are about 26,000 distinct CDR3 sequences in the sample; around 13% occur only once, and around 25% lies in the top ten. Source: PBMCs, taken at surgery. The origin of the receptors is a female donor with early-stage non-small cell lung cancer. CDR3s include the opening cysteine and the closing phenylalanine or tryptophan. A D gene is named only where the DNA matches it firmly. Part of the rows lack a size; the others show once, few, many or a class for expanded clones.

cdr3_aa: CASSLGRGQETQYF; cdr3_nt: TGTGCCAGCAGCTTAGGGAGGGGACAAGAGACCCAGTACTTC; d_call: .; j_call: TRBJ2-5; v_call: TRBV7-2; clone_size: many
cdr3_aa: CASSQGPPGWYGYTF; cdr3_nt: TGTGCCAGCAGCCAAGGGCCCCCCGGGTGGTATGGCTACACCTTC; d_call: .; j_call: TRBJ1-2; v_call: TRBV14; clone_size: .
cdr3_aa: CASSPGTGWADDEKLFF; cdr3_nt: TGTGCCAGCAGCCCGGGGACAGGGTGGGCGGACGATGAAAAACTGTTTTTT; d_call: TRBD1; j_call: TRBJ1-4; v_call: TRBV7-9; clone_size: many
cdr3_aa: CASSQDRESYEQYF; cdr3_nt: TGCGCCAGCAGCCAAGACAGGGAGTCGTACGAGCAGTACTTC; d_call: .; j_call: TRBJ2-7; v_call: TRBV4-3; clone_size: medium-sized
cdr3_aa: CASTGEAEHEQFF; cdr3_nt: TGTGCCAGCACGGGTGAGGCGGAACATGAGCAGTTCTTC; d_call: .; j_call: TRBJ2-1; v_call: TRBV7-9; clone_size: many
cdr3_aa: CASSHEPNRRMNTEAFF; cdr3_nt: TGTGCCAGCAGCCACGAGCCTAACCGGCGTATGAACACTGAAGCTTTCTTT; d_call: .; j_call: TRBJ1-1; v_call: TRBV3-1; clone_size: many
cdr3_aa: CASSEYRVGTEAFF; cdr3_nt: TGTGCCAGCAGTGAATACAGGGTCGGCACTGAAGCTTTCTTT; d_call: .; j_call: TRBJ1-1; v_call: TRBV2; clone_size: many
cdr3_aa: CATSRDQVRAQHF; cdr3_nt: TGTGCCACCAGCAGAGATCAGGTTCGGGCCCAGCATTTT; d_call: .; j_call: TRBJ1-5; v_call: TRBV15; clone_size: many
cdr3_aa: CASSEGSSGHGYTF; cdr3_nt: TGTGCCAGCAGTGAAGGCTCGTCAGGGCATGGCTACACCTTC; d_call: .; j_call: TRBJ1-2; v_call: TRBV2; clone_size: many
cdr3_aa: CASSLRGGRAGDTQYF; cdr3_nt: TGTGCCAGCAGTTTACGGGGCGGGAGGGCCGGAGATACGCAGTATTTT; d_call: TRBD2; j_call: TRBJ2-3; v_call: TRBV27; clone_size: .
cdr3_aa: CASRVLGAGDEQFF; cdr3_nt: TGTGCCAGCAGGGTGCTAGGGGCCGGGGATGAGCAGTTCTTC; d_call: .; j_call: TRBJ2-1; v_call: TRBV5-6; clone_size: medium-sized
cdr3_aa: CSVSAAGGLSYEQYF; cdr3_nt: TGCAGTGTCAGCGCGGCAGGCGGACTCTCCTACGAGCAGTACTTC; d_call: .; j_call: TRBJ2-7; v_call: TRBV20-1; clone_size: many
cdr3_aa: CASSPPRQGAGETQYF; cdr3_nt: TGTGCCAGCAGTCCTCCTCGACAGGGGGCGGGTGAGACCCAGTACTTC; d_call: TRBD1; j_call: TRBJ2-5; v_call: TRBV6-6; clone_size: many
cdr3_aa: CSVEITDTQYF; cdr3_nt: TGCAGCGTTGAAATAACGGATACGCAGTATTTT; d_call: .; j_call: TRBJ2-3; v_call: TRBV29-1; clone_size: many
cdr3_aa: CASSFWGNTEAFF; cdr3_nt: TGTGCCAGCAGTTTTTGGGGGAACACTGAAGCTTTCTTT; d_call: .; j_call: TRBJ1-1; v_call: TRBV27; clone_size: many
cdr3_aa: CASSHLQSPLHF; cdr3_nt: TGTGCCAGCAGCCACCTACAATCACCCCTCCACTTT; d_call: .; j_call: TRBJ1-6; v_call: TRBV2; clone_size: many
cdr3_aa: CASSPSTGSDQPQHF; cdr3_nt: TGTGCCAGCTCACCGTCGACAGGATCGGATCAGCCCCAGCATTTT; d_call: .; j_call: TRBJ1-5; v_call: TRBV18; clone_size: many
cdr3_aa: CASSPPRGRGSYNEQFF; cdr3_nt: TGTGCCAGCAGCCCCCCCCGGGGGAGGGGCTCCTACAATGAGCAGTTCTTC; d_call: TRBD2; j_call: TRBJ2-1; v_call: TRBV7-3; clone_size: few